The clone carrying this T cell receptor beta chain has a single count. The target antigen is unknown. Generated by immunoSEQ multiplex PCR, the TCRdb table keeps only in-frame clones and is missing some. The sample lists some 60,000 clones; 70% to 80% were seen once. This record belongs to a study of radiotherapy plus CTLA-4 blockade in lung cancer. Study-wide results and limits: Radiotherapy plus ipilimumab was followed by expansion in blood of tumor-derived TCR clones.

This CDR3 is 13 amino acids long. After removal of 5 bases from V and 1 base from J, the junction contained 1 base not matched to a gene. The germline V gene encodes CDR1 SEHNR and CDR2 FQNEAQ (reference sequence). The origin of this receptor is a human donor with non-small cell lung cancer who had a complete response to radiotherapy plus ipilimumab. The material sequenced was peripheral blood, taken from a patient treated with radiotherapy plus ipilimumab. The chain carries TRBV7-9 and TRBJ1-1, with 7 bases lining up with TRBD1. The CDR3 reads CASSRQGNTEAFF. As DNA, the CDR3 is TGTGCCAGCAGCCGACAGGGGAACACTGAAGCTTTCTTT.